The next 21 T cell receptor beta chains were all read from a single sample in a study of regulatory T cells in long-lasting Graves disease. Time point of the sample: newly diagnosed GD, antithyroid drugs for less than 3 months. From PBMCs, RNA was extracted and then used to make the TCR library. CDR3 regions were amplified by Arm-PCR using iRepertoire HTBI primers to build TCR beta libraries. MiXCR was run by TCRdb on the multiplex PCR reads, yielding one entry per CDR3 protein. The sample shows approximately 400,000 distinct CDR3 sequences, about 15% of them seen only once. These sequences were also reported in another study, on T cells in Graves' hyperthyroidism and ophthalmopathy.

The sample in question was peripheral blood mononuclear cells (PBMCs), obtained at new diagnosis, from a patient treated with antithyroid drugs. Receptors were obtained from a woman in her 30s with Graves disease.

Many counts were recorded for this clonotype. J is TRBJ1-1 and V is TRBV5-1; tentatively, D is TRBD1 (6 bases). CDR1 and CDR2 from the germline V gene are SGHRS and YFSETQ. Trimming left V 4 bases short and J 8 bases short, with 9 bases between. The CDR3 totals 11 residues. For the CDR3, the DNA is TGCGCCAGCAGCCACGGACAGGAAGCTTTCTTT. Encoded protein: CASSHGQEAFF. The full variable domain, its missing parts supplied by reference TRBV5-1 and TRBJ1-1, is KAGVTQTPRYLIKTRGQQVTLSCSPISGHRSVSWYQQTPGQGLQFLFEYFSETQRNKGNFPGRFSGRQFSNSRSEMNVSTLELGDSALYLCASSHGQEAFFGQGTRLTVV.

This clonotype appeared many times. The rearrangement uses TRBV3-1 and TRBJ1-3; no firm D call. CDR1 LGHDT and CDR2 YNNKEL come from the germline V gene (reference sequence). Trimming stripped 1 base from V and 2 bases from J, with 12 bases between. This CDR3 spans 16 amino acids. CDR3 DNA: TGTGCCAGCAGCCAAGTCTTGGCAGCAACTGGAAACACCATATATTTT. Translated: CASSQVLAATGNTIYF.

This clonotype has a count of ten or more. This CDR3 is CASSSPTRVTDTQYF. The CDR3 DNA reads TGTGCCAGCAGCAGTCCGACTAGAGTCACAGATACGCAGTATTTT. V and J are TRBV3-1 and TRBJ2-3, with D possibly TRBD2 on 6 matching bases. With 5 bases removed from V and 2 bases from J, the gap between germline ends came to 14 bases. The CDR3 sequence is 15 residues long. CDR1 is LGHDT and CDR2 is YNNKEL in the germline V gene (reference sequence).

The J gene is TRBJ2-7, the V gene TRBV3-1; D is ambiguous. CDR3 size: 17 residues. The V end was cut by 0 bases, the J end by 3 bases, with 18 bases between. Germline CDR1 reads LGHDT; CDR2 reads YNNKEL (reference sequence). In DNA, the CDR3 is TGTGCCAGCAGCCAAGATTCATCAGGCTTCGGCAACTACGAGCAGTACTTC. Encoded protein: CASSQDSSGFGNYEQYF.

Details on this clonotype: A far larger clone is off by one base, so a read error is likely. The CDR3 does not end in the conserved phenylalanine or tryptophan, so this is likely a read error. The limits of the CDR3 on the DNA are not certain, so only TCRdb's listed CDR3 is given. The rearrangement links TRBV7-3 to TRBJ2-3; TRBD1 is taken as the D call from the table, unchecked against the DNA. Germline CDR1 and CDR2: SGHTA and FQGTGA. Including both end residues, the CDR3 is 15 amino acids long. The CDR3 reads CASSYSGQVAETQYC.

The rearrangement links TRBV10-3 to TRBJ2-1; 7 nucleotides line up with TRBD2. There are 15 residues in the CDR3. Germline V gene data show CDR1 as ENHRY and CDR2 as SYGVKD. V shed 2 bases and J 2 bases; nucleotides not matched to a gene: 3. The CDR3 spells CAISEGSGAYNEQFF. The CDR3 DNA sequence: TGTGCCATCAGTGAGGGGAGCGGGGCCTACAATGAGCAGTTCTTC.

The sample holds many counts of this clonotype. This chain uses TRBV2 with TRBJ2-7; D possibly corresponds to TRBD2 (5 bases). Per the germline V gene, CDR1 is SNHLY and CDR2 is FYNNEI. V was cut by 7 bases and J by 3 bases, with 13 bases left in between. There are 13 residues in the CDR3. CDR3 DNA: TGTGCCAGCACAAAAAGAGAGGGCTACGAGCAGTACTTC. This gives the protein CASTKREGYEQYF.

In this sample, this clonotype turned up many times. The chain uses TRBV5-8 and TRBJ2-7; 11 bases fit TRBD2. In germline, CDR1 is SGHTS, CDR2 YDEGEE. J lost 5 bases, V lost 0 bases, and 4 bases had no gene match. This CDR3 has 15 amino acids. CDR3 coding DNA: TGTGCCAGCAGCTTGGTTTCGGGACTAGCGGACGAGCAGTACTTC. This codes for CASSLVSGLADEQYF.

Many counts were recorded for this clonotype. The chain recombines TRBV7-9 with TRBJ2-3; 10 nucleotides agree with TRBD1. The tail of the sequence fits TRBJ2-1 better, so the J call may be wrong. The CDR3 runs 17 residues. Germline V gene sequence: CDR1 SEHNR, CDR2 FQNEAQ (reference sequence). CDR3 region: CASSYKLRDRGQNEQFF. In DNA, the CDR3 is TGTGCCAGCAGCTACAAACTCCGGGACAGGGGTCAGAATGAGCAGTTCTTC.

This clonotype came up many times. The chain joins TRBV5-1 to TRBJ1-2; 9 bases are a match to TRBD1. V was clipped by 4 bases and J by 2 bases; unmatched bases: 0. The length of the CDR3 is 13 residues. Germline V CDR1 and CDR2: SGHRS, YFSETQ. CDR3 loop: CASSGTGNYGYTF. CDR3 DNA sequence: TGCGCCAGCAGCGGGACAGGGAACTATGGCTACACCTTC.

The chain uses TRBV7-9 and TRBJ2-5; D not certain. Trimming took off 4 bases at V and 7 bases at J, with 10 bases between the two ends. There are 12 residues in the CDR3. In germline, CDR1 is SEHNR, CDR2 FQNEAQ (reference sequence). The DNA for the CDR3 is TGTGCCAGCAGCTCCGCCCGTGTGACCCAGTACTTC. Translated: CASSSARVTQYF.

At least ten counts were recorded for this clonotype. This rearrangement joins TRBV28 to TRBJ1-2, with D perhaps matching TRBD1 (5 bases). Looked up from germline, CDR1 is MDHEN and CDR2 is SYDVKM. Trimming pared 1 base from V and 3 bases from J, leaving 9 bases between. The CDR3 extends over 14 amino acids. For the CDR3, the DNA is TGTGCCAGCAGTTTATCAGGGAGGGACTATGGCTACACCTTC. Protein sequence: CASSLSGRDYGYTF.

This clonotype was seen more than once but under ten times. The DNA of the CDR3 is TGTGCCATCAGGGGGAATACGAACACCGGGGAGCTGTTTTTT. Protein sequence: CAIRGNTNTGELFF. V usage is TRBV10-3 and J usage is TRBJ2-2; D is undetermined. The germline V and J ends were trimmed by 6 bases and 0 bases, with 8 bases remaining between them. The germline CDR1 and CDR2 sequences are ENHRY and SYGVKD. The CDR3 covers 14 residues.

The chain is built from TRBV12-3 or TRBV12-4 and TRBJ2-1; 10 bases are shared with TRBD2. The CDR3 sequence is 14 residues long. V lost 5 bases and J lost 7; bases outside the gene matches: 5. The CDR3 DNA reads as TGTGCCAGCAGTCTTGGACTAGCGGTTAATGAGCAGTTCTTC. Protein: CASSLGLAVNEQFF.

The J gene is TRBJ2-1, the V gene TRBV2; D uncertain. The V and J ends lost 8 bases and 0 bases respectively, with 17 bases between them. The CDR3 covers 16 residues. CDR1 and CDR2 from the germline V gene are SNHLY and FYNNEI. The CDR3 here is CASAKYGGNSYNEQFF. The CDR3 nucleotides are TGTGCCAGCGCGAAATACGGCGGAAACTCCTACAATGAGCAGTTCTTC.

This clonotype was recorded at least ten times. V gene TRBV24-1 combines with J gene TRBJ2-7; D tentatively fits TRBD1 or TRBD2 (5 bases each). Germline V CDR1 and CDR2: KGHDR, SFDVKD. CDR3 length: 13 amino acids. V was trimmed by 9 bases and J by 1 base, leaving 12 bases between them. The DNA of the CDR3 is TGTGCCACCGCCCGAGGGGATTCCTACGAGCAGTACTTC. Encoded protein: CATARGDSYEQYF.

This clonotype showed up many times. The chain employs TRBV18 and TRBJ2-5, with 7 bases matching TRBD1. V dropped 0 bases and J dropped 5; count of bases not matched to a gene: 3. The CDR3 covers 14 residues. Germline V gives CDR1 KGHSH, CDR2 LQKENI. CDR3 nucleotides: TGTGCCAGCTCACCACCAACAGGGGAGGAGACCCAGTACTTC. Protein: CASSPPTGEETQYF.

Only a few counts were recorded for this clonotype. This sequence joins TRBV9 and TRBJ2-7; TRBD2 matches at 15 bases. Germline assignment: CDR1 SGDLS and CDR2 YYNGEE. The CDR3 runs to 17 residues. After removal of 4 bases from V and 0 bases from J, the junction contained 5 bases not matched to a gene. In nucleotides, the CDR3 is TGTGCCAGCAGCCCGGGACTAGCGGGAGGCTACTCCTACGAGCAGTACTTC. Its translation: CASSPGLAGGYSYEQYF. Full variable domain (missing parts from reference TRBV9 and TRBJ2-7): DSGVTQTPKHLITATGQRVTLRCSPRSGDLSVYWYQQSLDQGLQFLIQYYNGEERAKGNILERFSAQQFPDLHSELNLSSLELGDSALYFCASSPGLAGGYSYEQYFGPGTRLTVT.

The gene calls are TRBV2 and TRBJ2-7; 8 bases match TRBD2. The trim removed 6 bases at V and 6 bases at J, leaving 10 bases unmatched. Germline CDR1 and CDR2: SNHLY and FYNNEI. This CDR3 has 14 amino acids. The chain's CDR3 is CASREAGGPVEQYF. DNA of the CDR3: TGTGCCAGCAGAGAGGCGGGGGGTCCCGTCGAGCAGTACTTC.

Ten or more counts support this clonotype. As DNA, the CDR3 is TGTGCCAGCAGCCATACCTTATTAACCGGGGACATTCAGTACTTC. This translates into CASSHTLLTGDIQYF. The V and J genes are TRBV28 and TRBJ2-4, with D possibly TRBD2 on 5 matching bases. The V and J ends lost 6 bases and 8 bases respectively, with 20 bases between them. Germline V gene sequence: CDR1 MDHEN, CDR2 SYDVKM. This CDR3 contains 15 residues.

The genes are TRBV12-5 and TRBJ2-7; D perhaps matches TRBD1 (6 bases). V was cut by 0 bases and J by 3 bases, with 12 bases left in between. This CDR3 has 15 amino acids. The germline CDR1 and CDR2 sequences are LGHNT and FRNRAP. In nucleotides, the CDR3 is TGTGCTAGTGGTTTGGTAACAGGGAGTAACTACGAGCAGTACTTC. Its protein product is CASGLVTGSNYEQYF.